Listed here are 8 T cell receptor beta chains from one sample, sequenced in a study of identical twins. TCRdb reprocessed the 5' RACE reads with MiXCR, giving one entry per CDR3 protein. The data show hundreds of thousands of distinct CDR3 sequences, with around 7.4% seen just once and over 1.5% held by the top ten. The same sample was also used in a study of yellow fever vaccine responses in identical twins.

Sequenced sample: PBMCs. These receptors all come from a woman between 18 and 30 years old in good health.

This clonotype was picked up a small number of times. CDR3 nucleotides: TGTGCCAGCAGTTATCAATCCCCAGGGGGTAGCGAGACCCAGTACTTC. It codes for CASSYQSPGGSETQYF. The gene calls are TRBV6-5 and TRBJ2-5; 7 bases line up with TRBD1. V lost 3 bases and J lost 5; bases outside the gene matches: 12. The V gene's germline CDR1 is MNHEY and CDR2 SVGAGI. The CDR3 has 16 residues.

For the CDR3, the DNA is TGTGCCAGCAGCCCCTCGTCAGATCCCACCCCTCAGTACGTC. This gives the protein CASSPSSDPTPQYV. The chain recombines TRBV7-9 with TRBJ2-7; unclear D gene. Trimming pared 5 bases from V and 10 bases from J, leaving 21 bases between. There are 14 residues in the CDR3. Looked up from germline, CDR1 is SEHNR and CDR2 is FQNEAQ (reference sequence).

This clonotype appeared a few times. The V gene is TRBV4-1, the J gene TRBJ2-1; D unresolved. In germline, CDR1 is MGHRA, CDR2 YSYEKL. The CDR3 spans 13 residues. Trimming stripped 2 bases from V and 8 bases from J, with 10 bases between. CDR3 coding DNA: TGCGCCAGCAGCCAAAAAGTTGGAGATGAGCAGTTCTTC. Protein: CASSQKVGDEQFF.

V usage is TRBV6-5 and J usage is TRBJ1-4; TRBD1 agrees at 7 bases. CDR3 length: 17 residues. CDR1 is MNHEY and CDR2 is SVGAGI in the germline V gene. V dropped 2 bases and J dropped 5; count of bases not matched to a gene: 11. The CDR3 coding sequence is TGTGCCAGCAGTTACGGGGACAGACGAGCCAAAAATGAAAAACTGTTTTTT. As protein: CASSYGDRRAKNEKLFF.

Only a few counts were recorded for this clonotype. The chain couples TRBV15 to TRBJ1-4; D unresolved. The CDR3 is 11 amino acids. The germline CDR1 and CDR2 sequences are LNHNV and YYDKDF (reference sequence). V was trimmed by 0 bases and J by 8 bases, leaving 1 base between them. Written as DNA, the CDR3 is TGTGCCACCAGCAGAGAGGAAAAACTGTTTTTT. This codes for CATSREEKLFF.

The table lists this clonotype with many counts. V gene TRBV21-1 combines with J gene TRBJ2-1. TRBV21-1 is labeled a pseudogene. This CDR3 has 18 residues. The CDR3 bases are TGTGCCAGCAGCAAAGTGGCCGGATACTCTTACTCCTACAATGAGCAGTTCTTC. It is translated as CASSKVAGYSYSYNEQFF.

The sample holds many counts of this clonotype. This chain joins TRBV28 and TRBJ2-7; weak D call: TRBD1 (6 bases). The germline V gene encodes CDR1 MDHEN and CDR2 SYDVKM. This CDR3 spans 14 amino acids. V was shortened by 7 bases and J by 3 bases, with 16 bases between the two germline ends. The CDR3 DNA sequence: TGTGCCAGCACCATAGGGGGTTTGGGCTACGAGCAGTACTTC. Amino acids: CASTIGGLGYEQYF.

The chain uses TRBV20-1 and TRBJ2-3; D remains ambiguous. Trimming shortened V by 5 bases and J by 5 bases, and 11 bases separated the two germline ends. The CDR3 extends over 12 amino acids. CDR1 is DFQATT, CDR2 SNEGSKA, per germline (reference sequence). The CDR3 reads CSAVPTGDTQYF. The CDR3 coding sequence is TGCAGTGCTGTCCCCACGGGAGATACGCAGTATTTT.